The 31 T cell receptor beta chains below come from one sample, sequenced in a study of blood T cell repertoires in COVID-19. The table came from immunoSEQ multiplex PCR; TCRdb's copy has only in-frame clones and leaves some out. Of over 100,000 clones in the sample, 75% to 90% were seen once. The specimen was peripheral blood. Every receptor here comes from a man between 45 and 60 years old with acute or convalescent COVID-19.

This sequence joins TRBV2 and TRBJ2-1; no definite D call. The CDR3 has 17 residues. The germline gives CDR1 SNHLY, CDR2 FYNNEI. V gave up 1 base and J gave up 5 bases, with 18 bases separating them. Here the CDR3 reads CASSEVSGRRLHNEQFF. The DNA for the CDR3 is TGTGCCAGCAGTGAAGTCAGTGGGCGCCGCCTGCACAATGAGCAGTTCTTC.

This clone was seen only a few times. The CDR3 nucleotides are TGTGCCAGCAGACCGACAGATCTCTCTGGGGCCAACGTCCTGACTTTC. This translates into CASRPTDLSGANVLTF. The chain carries TRBV6-6 and TRBJ2-6; D perhaps matches TRBD1 (5 bases). Germline V CDR1 and CDR2: MNHNY, SVGAGI (reference sequence). V dropped 6 bases and J dropped 0 bases, with 12 bases sitting between them. There are 16 residues in the CDR3.

In DNA form, the CDR3 reads TGTGCCAGCAGACGGAGCGGACCCACCGGGGAGCTGTTTTTT. This encodes CASRRSGPTGELFF. The V gene is TRBV6-5, the J gene TRBJ2-2; D possibly corresponds to TRBD2 (5 bases). From germline, CDR1 is MNHEY and CDR2 SVGAGI. The CDR3 contains 14 residues. Trimming stripped 6 bases from V and 4 bases from J, with 12 bases between.

This clone was seen only once. The chain links TRBV19 to TRBJ1-3; unclear D gene. The CDR3 length is 13 residues. Looked up from germline, CDR1 is LNHDA and CDR2 is SQIVND (reference sequence). Trimming took off 8 bases at V and 0 bases at J, with 8 bases between the two ends. CDR3 loop: CASAWSSGNTIYF. The CDR3 DNA follows: TGTGCCAGTGCCTGGAGCTCTGGAAACACCATATATTTT.

The chain is built from TRBV10-3 and TRBJ1-2; D remains unclear. Per the germline V gene, CDR1 is ENHRY and CDR2 is SYGVKD. Trimming left V 2 bases short and J 4 bases short, with 8 bases between. The CDR3 spans 13 residues. The CDR3 sequence: CAISEGTSYGYTF. CDR3 bases: TGTGCCATCAGTGAGGGCACTAGCTATGGCTACACCTTC.

This clone came up once. DNA for the CDR3: TGTGCCAGCAGTGAAATCGGGGGAGCGAGAGAGACCCAGTACTTC. This sequence encodes CASSEIGGARETQYF. J is TRBJ2-5 and V is TRBV6-1; D possibly corresponds to TRBD2 (6 bases). Trimming pared 2 bases from V and 4 bases from J, leaving 14 bases between. CDR1 is MNHNS and CDR2 is SASEGT in the germline V gene. The length of the CDR3 is 15 residues.

The chain recombines TRBV2 with TRBJ1-1; possible D gene TRBD1, 5 bases. V gave up 6 bases and J gave up 2 bases, with 10 bases separating them. Per the germline V gene, CDR1 is SNHLY and CDR2 is FYNNEI. The CDR3 runs 13 residues. DNA of the CDR3: TGTGCCAGCAGAGAGACAGACAACACTGAAGCTTTCTTT. Amino acids: CASRETDNTEAFF.

In this sample, this clone turned up once. One end of the junction is discordant with germline, which a read error may explain. The chain combines TRBV28 with TRBJ2-7; TRBD1 agrees at 7 bases. The CDR3 has 12 amino acids. CDR1 is MDHEN and CDR2 is SYDVKM in the germline V gene. The CDR3 is CASRYRGSTSLF. CDR3 DNA: TGTGCCAGCCGATACAGGGGATCCACCTCGCTCTTC.

In this sample, this clone turned up a few times. The chain recombines TRBV18 with TRBJ1-1, with TRBD1 matching over 9 bases. The CDR3 length is 18 residues. In germline, CDR1 is KGHSH, CDR2 LQKENI. V lost 2 bases, J lost 0 bases, and 10 bases stayed unmatched. The CDR3 is CASSPRVSQGALNTEAFF. CDR3 DNA: TGTGCCAGCTCACCAAGGGTCTCACAGGGGGCACTGAACACTGAAGCTTTCTTT.

In this sample, this clone turned up a few times. This chain uses TRBV10-2 with TRBJ1-6, with D possibly matching TRBD1 (6 bases). Between the trimmed V and J ends, which lost 7 bases and 2 bases, there was a span of 9 bases. This CDR3 has 14 amino acids. Looked up from germline, CDR1 is WSHSY and CDR2 is SAAADI. The CDR3 DNA sequence: TGCGCCAGCACCTGGACAGCCTATAATTCACCCCTCCACTTT. This encodes CASTWTAYNSPLHF.

This chain uses TRBV2 with TRBJ2-5; 14 bases agree with TRBD2. Germline V gives CDR1 SNHLY, CDR2 FYNNEI. CDR3 length equals 16 residues. The ends lost 4 bases at V and 4 bases at J; junction bases unmatched: 5. The CDR3 loop reads CASSAGTSGRVETQYF. The CDR3 DNA follows: TGTGCCAGCAGTGCCGGGACTAGCGGGAGAGTAGAGACCCAGTACTTC. The whole variable domain, remainder taken from reference TRBV2 and TRBJ2-5, is EPEVTQTPSHQVTQMGQEVILRCVPISNHLYFYWYRQILGQKVEFLVSFYNNEISEKSEIFDDQFSVERPDGSNFTLKIRSTKLEDSAMYFCASSAGTSGRVETQYFGPGTRLLVL.

The CDR3 region has the DNA TGCGCCAGCAGCTTTCTAGGACAGGGGGCGAACACTGAAGCTTTCTTT. This translates into CASSFLGQGANTEAFF. The chain recombines TRBV5-1 with TRBJ1-1, with 11 positions matching TRBD1. The CDR3 totals 16 residues. In germline, CDR1 is SGHRS, CDR2 YFSETQ. V lost 2 bases, J lost 1 base, and 4 bases stayed unmatched. Using reference TRBV5-1 and TRBJ1-1 for the parts outside the CDR3, the full variable domain is KAGVTQTPRYLIKTRGQQVTLSCSPISGHRSVSWYQQTPGQGLQFLFEYFSETQRNKGNFPGRFSGRQFSNSRSEMNVSTLELGDSALYLCASSFLGQGANTEAFFGQGTRLTVV.

The chain employs TRBV7-9 and TRBJ2-3; unclear D gene. Looked up from germline, CDR1 is SEHNR and CDR2 is FQNEAQ (reference sequence). CDR3 length: 11 residues. V dropped 4 bases and J dropped 8 bases, with 7 bases sitting between them. The CDR3 loop is CASSSGSTQYF. The DNA for the CDR3 is TGTGCCAGCAGCTCCGGGTCTACGCAGTATTTT.

V gene TRBV30 combines with J gene TRBJ2-6; 8 nucleotides line up with TRBD2. Germline loops: CDR1 GTSNPN, CDR2 SVGIG (reference sequence). V lost 2 bases and J lost 0; bases outside the gene matches: 3. The CDR3 extends over 16 amino acids. The CDR3 DNA follows: TGTGCCTGGAGTCGCGGGAGGAGCTCTGGGGCCAACGTCCTGACTTTC. Translation: CAWSRGRSSGANVLTF. The full variable domain, in which reference TRBV30 and TRBJ2-6 provide the parts outside the CDR3, is SQTIHQWPATLVQPVGSPLSLECTVEGTSNPNLYWYRQAAGRGLQLLFYSVGIGQISSEVPQNLSASRPQDRQFILSSKKLLLSDSGFYLCAWSRGRSSGANVLTFGAGSRLTVL.

The rearrangement uses TRBV2 and TRBJ2-1; no clear D. The CDR3 runs 13 residues. Trimming pared 7 bases from V and 0 bases from J, leaving 7 bases between. Germline V CDR1 and CDR2: SNHLY, FYNNEI. The CDR3 region is CASTGYSYNEQFF. The DNA of the CDR3 is TGTGCCAGCACCGGGTACTCCTACAATGAGCAGTTCTTC.

This clone was seen once. V usage is TRBV9 and J usage is TRBJ2-1; 8 bases are shared with TRBD2. V shed 0 bases and J 6 bases; nucleotides not matched to a gene: 5. Germline V gives CDR1 SGDLS, CDR2 YYNGEE. This CDR3 spans 15 amino acids. The CDR3 loop reads CASSVEAGVRNEQFF. CDR3 DNA: TGTGCCAGCAGCGTAGAAGCGGGAGTTCGCAATGAGCAGTTCTTC.

The rearrangement links TRBV2 to TRBJ2-1; 10 bases map to TRBD2. Germline assignment: CDR1 SNHLY and CDR2 FYNNEI. With 3 bases clipped from V and 5 bases from J, the junction kept 4 bases outside the gene matches. This CDR3 comprises 15 residues. DNA for the CDR3: TGTGCCAGCAGTGATTGGCTAGCGGGGGACAATGAGCAGTTCTTC. Translating it yields CASSDWLAGDNEQFF.

The chain combines TRBV28 with TRBJ2-2; 11 bases are shared with TRBD2. Germline V gene data show CDR1 as MDHEN and CDR2 as SYDVKM. This CDR3 spans 17 amino acids. The V gene end was trimmed by 2 bases and the J gene end by 1 base; junction bases not matched to a gene: 3. The CDR3 DNA is TGTGCCAGCAGTTTACCCGGGACTAGCGGGAACACCGGGGAGCTGTTTTTT. This translates into CASSLPGTSGNTGELFF.

The chain has TRBV5-1 and TRBJ2-1; D perhaps matches TRBD2 (6 bases). CDR3 length: 14 amino acids. Germline CDR1 SGHRS, CDR2 YFSETQ. Trimming stripped 4 bases from V and 8 bases from J, with 16 bases between. Here the CDR3 reads CASSPRSGGDEQFF. The CDR3 nucleotides read TGCGCCAGCAGCCCCCGTAGTGGAGGGGATGAGCAGTTCTTC.

In DNA, the CDR3 is TGTGCCAGCAGCTGGCCGGGACAGGGCAAAGAGACCCAGTACTTC. Its translation is CASSWPGQGKETQYF. V usage is TRBV7-9 and J usage is TRBJ2-5; 9 bases agree with TRBD1. The CDR3 has 15 residues. Germline CDR1 and CDR2: SEHNR and FQNEAQ (reference sequence). The ends lost 4 bases at V and 3 bases at J; junction bases unmatched: 6.

This chain uses TRBV6-1 with TRBJ2-7, with D perhaps TRBD1 (5 bases). The CDR3 is 16 amino acids. Germline lookup yields CDR1 MNHNS and CDR2 SASEGT. V lost 2 bases to trimming and J lost 3 bases, with 17 bases between them. As DNA, the CDR3 is TGTGCCAGCAGTGAATGGGGCCTCAATCCGCTCTACGAGCAGTACTTC. Protein: CASSEWGLNPLYEQYF.

The chain couples TRBV21-1 to TRBJ2-1; TRBD2 was called by the table and not checked on the DNA. TRBV21-1 is a recognized pseudogene. This CDR3 region has 16 residues. The CDR3 DNA follows: TGTGCCAGCAGCAAAGCGGAGGCAGGGGAGGGAAATGAGCAGTTCTTC. Its protein is CASSKAEAGEGNEQFF.

This sequence joins TRBV27 and TRBJ1-2, with 9 bases identical to TRBD1. Germline V gene lookup returns CDR1 MNHEY and CDR2 SMNVEV (reference sequence). The CDR3 length is 15 residues. Unmatched junction bases numbered 6, after V lost 3 bases and J lost 4 bases. The CDR3 region has the DNA TGTGCCAGCAGTTTTACAGGGGGCGCGGGCTATGGCTACACCTTC. Amino acid sequence: CASSFTGGAGYGYTF.

In DNA form, the CDR3 reads TGCGCCAGCAGCAGGGACAGGGGAAACACCATATATTTT. Translation: CASSRDRGNTIYF. The chain couples TRBV5-1 to TRBJ1-3, with TRBD1 matching 8 bases. The CDR3 totals 13 residues. After removal of 4 bases from V and 4 bases from J, the junction contained 1 base not matched to a gene. CDR1 is SGHRS, CDR2 YFSETQ, per germline.

V usage is TRBV28 and J usage is TRBJ1-2, with D maybe TRBD1 (6 bases). The ends were cut back, 2 bases at V and 3 bases at J, with 7 bases in the middle. Per the germline V gene, CDR1 is MDHEN and CDR2 is SYDVKM. There are 13 residues in the CDR3. This CDR3 reads CASSLGQHYGYTF. The CDR3 DNA sequence: TGTGCCAGCAGTTTAGGACAGCACTATGGCTACACCTTC.

The J gene is TRBJ1-5, the V gene TRBV6-5, with D hard to call. The CDR3 runs 10 residues. Trimming pared 10 bases from V and 4 bases from J, leaving 5 bases between. Germline V lookup: CDR1 MNHEY, CDR2 SVGAGI. The CDR3 is CATENQPQHF. As DNA, the CDR3 is TGTGCCACCGAGAATCAGCCCCAGCATTTT.

The gene calls are TRBV7-2 and TRBJ1-6; unclear D gene. Trimming left V 4 bases short and J 9 bases short, with 7 bases between. This CDR3 spans 12 amino acids. In germline, CDR1 is SGHTA, CDR2 FQGNSA. The CDR3 here is CASSSVSSPLHF. CDR3 coding DNA: TGTGCCAGCAGCTCCGTGAGTTCACCCCTCCACTTT. Supplemented by reference TRBV7-2 and TRBJ1-6, the full variable domain reads GAGVSQSPSNKVTEKGKDVELRCDPISGHTALYWYRQSLGQGLEFLIYFQGNSAPDKSGLPSDRFSAERTGGSVSTLTIQRTQQEDSAVYLCASSSVSSPLHFGNGTRLTVT.

The CDR3 DNA is TGTGCCAGCAGCACCGGGACTAGCGGGAGAAAGACCCAGTACTTC. Translating it yields CASSTGTSGRKTQYF. V and J are TRBV2 and TRBJ2-5; TRBD2 matches at 14 bases. The CDR3 is 15 amino acids. Germline loops: CDR1 SNHLY, CDR2 FYNNEI. Trimming at V came to 6 bases and at J to 6 bases, leaving 6 bases not matched to a gene.

V gene TRBV6-6 combines with J gene TRBJ2-6; 7 bases match TRBD2. Germline assignment: CDR1 MNHNY and CDR2 SVGAGI (reference sequence). J was trimmed by 0 bases and V by 5 bases; bases with no gene match: 7. This CDR3 is 17 amino acids long. The CDR3 loop is CASSQRGVGSGANVLTF. In DNA form, the CDR3 reads TGTGCCAGCAGTCAACGGGGGGTAGGCTCTGGGGCCAACGTCCTGACTTTC.

The chain is built from TRBV28 and TRBJ1-1, with D perhaps TRBD1 (5 bases). This CDR3 is built from 14 residues. V was shortened by 5 bases and J by 1 base, with 11 bases between the two germline ends. From germline, CDR1 is MDHEN and CDR2 SYDVKM. CDR3 coding DNA: TGTGCCAGCAGTCTCCATCAGGGGAACACTGAAGCTTTCTTT. It codes for CASSLHQGNTEAFF.

The rearrangement uses TRBV25-1 and TRBJ2-1; TRBD2 is a possible D gene (6 bases). This CDR3 spans 15 amino acids. CDR1 and CDR2 (germline): MGHDK, SYGVNS. Trimming removed 1 base at V and 6 bases at J, with 13 bases between. CDR3 in amino acids: CASSELGSGVNEQFF. CDR3 bases: TGTGCCAGCAGTGAATTGGGTAGCGGAGTCAATGAGCAGTTCTTC.